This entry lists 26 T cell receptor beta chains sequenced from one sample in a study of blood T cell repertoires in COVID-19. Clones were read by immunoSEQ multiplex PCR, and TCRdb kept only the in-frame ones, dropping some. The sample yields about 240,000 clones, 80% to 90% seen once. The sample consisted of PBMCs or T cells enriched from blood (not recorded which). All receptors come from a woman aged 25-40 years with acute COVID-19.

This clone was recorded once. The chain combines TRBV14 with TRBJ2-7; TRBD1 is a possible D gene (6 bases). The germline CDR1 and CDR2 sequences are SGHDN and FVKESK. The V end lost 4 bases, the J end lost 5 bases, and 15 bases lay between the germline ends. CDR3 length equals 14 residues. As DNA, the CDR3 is TGTGCCAGCAGCCGGGGGACATTTCTTCACGAGCAGTACTTC. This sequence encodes CASSRGTFLHEQYF.

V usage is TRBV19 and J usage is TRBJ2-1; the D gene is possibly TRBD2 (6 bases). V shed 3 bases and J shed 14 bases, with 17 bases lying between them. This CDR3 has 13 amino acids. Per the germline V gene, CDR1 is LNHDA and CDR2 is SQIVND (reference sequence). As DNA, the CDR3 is TGTGCCAGTAGTATGCGCCCTGTTGGGAGGAAGTTCTTC. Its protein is CASSMRPVGRKFF. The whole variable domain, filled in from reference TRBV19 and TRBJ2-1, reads DGGITQSPKYLFRKEGQNVTLSCEQNLNHDAMYWYRQDPGQGLRLIYYSQIVNDFQKGDIAEGYSVSREKKESFPLTVTSAQKNPTAFYLCASSMRPVGRKFFGPGTRLTVL.

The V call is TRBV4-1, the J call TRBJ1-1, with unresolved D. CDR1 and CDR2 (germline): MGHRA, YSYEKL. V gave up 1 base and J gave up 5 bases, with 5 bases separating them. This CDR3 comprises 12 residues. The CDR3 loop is CASSQVGTEAFF. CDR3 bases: TGCGCCAGCAGCCAAGTCGGTACTGAAGCTTTCTTT.

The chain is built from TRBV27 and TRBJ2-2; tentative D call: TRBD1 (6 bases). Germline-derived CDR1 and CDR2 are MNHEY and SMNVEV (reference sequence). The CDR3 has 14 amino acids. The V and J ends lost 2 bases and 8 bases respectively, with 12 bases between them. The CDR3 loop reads CASSLGTLPGELFF. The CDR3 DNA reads TGTGCCAGCAGTTTAGGGACACTACCTGGGGAGCTGTTTTTT.

Here the CDR3 DNA reads TGTGCCAGCAGCCTAAGCGGGCAGGGCCAGTTCTTC. This translates into CASSLSGQGQFF. The chain employs TRBV5-8 and TRBJ2-1; tentatively, D is TRBD2 (6 bases). The germline V gene has CDR1 SGHTS and CDR2 YDEGEE. CDR3 length: 12 amino acids. V gave up 4 bases and J gave up 13 bases, with 15 bases separating them.

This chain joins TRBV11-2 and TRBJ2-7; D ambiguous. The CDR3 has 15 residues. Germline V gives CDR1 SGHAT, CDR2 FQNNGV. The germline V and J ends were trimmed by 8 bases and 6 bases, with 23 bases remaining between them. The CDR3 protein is CASRANSPIVGEQYF. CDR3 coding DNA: TGTGCCAGCCGCGCAAATAGCCCCATAGTTGGCGAGCAGTACTTC.

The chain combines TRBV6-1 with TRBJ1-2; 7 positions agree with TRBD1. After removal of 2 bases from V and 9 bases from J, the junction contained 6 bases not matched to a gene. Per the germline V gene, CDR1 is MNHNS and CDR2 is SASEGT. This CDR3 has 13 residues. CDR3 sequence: CASSEYGRGSYTF. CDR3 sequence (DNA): TGTGCCAGCAGTGAATACGGCAGGGGGAGCTACACCTTC.

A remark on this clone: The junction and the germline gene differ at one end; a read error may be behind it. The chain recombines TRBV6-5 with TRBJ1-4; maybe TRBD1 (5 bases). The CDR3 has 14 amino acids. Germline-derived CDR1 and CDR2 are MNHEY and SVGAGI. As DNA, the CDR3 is TGTGCCAGCAGTTACGGAGGGGTGAACAAAAATCTGTTTTTT. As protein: CASSYGGVNKNLFF.

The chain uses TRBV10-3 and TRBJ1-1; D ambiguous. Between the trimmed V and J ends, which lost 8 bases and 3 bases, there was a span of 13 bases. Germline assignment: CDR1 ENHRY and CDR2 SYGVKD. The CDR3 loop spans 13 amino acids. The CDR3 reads CAIAGKLDTEAFF. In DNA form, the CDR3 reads TGTGCCATCGCGGGAAAATTGGACACTGAAGCTTTCTTT.

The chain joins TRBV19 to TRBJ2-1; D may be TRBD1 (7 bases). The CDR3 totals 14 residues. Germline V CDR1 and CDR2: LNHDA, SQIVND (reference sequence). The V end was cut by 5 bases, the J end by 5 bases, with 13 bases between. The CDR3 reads CASSGIRGDNEQFF. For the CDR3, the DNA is TGTGCCAGTAGTGGTATCAGGGGGGACAATGAGCAGTTCTTC.

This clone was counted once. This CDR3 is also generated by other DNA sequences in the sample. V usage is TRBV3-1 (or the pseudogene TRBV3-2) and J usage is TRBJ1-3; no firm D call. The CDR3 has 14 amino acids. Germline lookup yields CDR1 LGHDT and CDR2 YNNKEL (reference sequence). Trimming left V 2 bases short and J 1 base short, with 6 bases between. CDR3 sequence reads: CASSQSGSGNTIYF. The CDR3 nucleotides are TGTGCCAGCAGCCAATCGGGGTCTGGAAACACCATATATTTT.

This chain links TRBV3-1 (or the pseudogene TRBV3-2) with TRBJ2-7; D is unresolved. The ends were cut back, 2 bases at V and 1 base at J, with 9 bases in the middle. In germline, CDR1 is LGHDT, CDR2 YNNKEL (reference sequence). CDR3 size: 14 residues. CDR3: CASSQLTPSYEQYF. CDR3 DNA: TGTGCCAGCAGCCAATTAACACCGTCCTACGAGCAGTACTTC.

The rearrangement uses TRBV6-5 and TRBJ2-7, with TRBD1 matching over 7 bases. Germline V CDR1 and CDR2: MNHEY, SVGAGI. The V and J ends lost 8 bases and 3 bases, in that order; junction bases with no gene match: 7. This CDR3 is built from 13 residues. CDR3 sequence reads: CASRGGWDYEQYF. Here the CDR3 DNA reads TGTGCCAGCCGAGGGGGCTGGGACTACGAGCAGTACTTC.

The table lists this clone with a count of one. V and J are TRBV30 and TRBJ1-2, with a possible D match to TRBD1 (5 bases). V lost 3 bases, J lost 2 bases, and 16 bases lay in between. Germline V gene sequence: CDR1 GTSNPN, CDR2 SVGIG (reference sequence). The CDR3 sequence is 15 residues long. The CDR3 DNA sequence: TGTGCCTGGAGAACTCCCGGGGGAAGGAACTATGGCTACACCTTC. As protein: CAWRTPGGRNYGYTF. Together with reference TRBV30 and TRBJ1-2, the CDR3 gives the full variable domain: SQTIHQWPATLVQPVGSPLSLECTVEGTSNPNLYWYRQAAGRGLQLLFYSVGIGQISSEVPQNLSASRPQDRQFILSSKKLLLSDSGFYLCAWRTPGGRNYGYTFGSGTRLTVV.

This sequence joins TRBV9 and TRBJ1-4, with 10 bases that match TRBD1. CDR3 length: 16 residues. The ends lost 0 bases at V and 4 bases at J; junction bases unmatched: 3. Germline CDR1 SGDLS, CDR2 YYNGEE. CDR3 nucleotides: TGTGCCAGCAGCGTAGGGGACAGGGGCGGTAATGAAAAACTGTTTTTT. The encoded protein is CASSVGDRGGNEKLFF.

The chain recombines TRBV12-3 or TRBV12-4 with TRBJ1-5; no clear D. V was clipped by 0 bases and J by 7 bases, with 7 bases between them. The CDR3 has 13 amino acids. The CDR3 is CASSLALEQPQHF. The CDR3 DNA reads TGTGCCAGCAGTTTAGCGCTTGAGCAGCCCCAGCATTTT.

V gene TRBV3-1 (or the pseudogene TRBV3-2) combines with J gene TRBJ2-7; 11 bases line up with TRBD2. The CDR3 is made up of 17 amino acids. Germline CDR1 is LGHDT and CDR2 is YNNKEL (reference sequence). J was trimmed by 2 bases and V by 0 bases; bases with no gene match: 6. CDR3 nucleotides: TGTGCCAGCAGCCAAGATCTAGCGGGGGGTTCGACCTACGAGCAGTACTTC. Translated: CASSQDLAGGSTYEQYF.

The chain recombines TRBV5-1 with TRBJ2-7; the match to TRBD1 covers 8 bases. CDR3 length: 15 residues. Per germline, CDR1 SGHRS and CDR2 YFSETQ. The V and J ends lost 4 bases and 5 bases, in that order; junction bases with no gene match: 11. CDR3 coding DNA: TGCGCCAGCAGCCCAATTGACAGGGGTGATAACGAGCAGTACTTC. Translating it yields CASSPIDRGDNEQYF.

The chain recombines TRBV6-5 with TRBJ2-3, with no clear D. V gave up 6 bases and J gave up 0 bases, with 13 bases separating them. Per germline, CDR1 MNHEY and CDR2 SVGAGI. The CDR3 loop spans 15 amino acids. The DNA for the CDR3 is TGTGCCAGCAGGATTGAGTTATCTAGCACAGATACGCAGTATTTT. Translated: CASRIELSSTDTQYF.

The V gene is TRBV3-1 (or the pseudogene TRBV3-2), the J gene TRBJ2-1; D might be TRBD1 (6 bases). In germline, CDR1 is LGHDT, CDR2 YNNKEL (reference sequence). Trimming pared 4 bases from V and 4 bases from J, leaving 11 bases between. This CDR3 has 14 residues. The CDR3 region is CASSPRGVYNEQFF. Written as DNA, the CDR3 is TGTGCCAGCAGCCCCAGGGGAGTTTACAATGAGCAGTTCTTC.

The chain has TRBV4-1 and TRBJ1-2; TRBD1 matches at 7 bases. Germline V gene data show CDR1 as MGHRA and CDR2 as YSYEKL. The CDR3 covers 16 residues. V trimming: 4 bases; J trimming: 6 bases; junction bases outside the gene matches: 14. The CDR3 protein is CASSLTREGANNGYTF. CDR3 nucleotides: TGCGCCAGCAGCCTCACCCGGGAGGGGGCGAACAATGGCTACACCTTC.

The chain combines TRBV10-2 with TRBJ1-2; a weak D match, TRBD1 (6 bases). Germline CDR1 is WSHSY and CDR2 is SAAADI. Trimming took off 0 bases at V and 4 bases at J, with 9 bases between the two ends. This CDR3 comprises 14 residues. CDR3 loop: CASSESGRGYGYTF. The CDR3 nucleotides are TGCGCCAGCAGTGAGTCTGGCAGGGGCTATGGCTACACCTTC.

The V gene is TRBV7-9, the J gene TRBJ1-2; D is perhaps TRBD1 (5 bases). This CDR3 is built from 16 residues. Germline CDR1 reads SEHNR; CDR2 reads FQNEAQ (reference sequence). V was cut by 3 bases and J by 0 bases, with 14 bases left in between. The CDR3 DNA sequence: TGTGCCAGCAGCTTCCCCTCATCGACAGCTAACTATGGCTACACCTTC. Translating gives CASSFPSSTANYGYTF.

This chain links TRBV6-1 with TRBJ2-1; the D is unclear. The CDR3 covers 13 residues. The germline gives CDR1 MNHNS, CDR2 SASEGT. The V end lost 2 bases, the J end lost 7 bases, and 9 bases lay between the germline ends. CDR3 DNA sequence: TGTGCCAGCAGTGAACCTTCCGTGAATGAGCAGTTCTTC. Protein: CASSEPSVNEQFF.

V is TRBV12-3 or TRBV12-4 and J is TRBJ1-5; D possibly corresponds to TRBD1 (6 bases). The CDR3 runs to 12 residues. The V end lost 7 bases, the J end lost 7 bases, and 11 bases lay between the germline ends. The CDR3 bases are TGTGCCAGCACCAGGGGTCGCCAGCCCCAGCATTTT. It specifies CASTRGRQPQHF.

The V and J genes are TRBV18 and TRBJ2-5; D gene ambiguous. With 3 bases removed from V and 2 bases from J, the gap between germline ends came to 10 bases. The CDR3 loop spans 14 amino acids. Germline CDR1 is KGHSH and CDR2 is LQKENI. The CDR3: CASSPTANQETQYF. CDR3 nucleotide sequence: TGTGCCAGCTCACCCACAGCCAATCAAGAGACCCAGTACTTC.